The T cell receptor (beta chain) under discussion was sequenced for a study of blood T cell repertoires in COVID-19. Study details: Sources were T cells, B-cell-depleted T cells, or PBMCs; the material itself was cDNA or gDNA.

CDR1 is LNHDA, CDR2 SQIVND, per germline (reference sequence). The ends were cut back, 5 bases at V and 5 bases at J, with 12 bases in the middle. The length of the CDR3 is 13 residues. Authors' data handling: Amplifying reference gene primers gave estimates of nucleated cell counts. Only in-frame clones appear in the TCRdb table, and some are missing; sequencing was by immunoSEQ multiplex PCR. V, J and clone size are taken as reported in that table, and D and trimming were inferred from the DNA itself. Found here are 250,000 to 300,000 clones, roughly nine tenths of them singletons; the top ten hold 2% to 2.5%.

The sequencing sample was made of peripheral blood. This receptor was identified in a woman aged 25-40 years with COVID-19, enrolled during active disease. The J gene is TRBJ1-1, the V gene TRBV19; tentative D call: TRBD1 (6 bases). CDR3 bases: TGTGCCAGTAGTTTACCCAGGGGAACTGAAGCTTTCTTT. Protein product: CASSLPRGTEAFF.